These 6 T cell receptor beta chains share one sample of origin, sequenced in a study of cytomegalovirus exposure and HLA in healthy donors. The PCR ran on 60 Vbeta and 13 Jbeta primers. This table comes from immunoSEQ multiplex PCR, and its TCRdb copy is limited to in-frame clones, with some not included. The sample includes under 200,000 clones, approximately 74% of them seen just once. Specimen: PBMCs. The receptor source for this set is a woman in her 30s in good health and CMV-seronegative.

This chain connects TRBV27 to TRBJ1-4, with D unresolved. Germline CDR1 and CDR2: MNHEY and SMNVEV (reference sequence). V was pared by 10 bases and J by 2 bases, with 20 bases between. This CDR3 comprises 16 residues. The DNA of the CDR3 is TGTGCCACCCCGTCCCCCCTTTACGGGACTAATGAAAAACTGTTTTTT. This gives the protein CATPSPLYGTNEKLFF.

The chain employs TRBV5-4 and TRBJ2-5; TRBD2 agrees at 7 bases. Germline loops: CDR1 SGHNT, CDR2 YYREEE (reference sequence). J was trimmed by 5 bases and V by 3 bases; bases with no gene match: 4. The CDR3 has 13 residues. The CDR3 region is CASSSWEGETQYF. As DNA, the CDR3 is TGTGCCAGCAGCTCATGGGAGGGGGAGACCCAGTACTTC.

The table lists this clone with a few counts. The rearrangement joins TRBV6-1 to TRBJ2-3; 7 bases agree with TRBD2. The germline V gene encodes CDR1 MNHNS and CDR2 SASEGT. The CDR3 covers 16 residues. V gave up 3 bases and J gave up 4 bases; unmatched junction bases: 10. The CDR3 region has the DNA TGTGCCAGCAGTGAGGGTCCGGCGGGAGCGGCAGATACGCAGTATTTT. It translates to CASSEGPAGAADTQYF.

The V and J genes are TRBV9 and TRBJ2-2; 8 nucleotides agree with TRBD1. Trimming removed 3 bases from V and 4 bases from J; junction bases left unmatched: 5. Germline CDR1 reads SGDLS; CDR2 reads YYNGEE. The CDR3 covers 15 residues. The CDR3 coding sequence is TGTGCCAGCAGCGGCAGGGGGCGCGGCACCGGGGAGCTGTTTTTT. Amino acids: CASSGRGRGTGELFF.

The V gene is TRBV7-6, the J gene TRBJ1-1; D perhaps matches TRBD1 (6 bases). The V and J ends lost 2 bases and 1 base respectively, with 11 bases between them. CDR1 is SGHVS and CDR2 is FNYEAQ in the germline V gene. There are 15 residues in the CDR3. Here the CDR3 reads CASSLSQGENTEAFF. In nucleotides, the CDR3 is TGTGCCAGCAGCTTATCACAGGGCGAGAACACTGAAGCTTTCTTT.

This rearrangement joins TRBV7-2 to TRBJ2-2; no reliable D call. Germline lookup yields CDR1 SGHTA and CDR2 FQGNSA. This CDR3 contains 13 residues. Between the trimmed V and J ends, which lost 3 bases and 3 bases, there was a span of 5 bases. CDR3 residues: CASSFAYTGELFF. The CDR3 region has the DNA TGTGCCAGCAGCTTTGCGTACACCGGGGAGCTGTTTTTT.